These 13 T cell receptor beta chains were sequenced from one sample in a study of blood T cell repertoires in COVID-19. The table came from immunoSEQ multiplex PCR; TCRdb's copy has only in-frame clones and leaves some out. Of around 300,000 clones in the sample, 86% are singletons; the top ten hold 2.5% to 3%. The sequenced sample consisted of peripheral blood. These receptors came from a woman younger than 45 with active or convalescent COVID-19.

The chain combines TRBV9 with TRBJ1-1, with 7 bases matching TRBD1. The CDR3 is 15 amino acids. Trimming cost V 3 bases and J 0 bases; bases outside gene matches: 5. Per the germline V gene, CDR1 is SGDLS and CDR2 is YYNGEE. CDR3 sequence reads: CASSASGTVNTEAFF. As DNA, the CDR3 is TGTGCCAGCAGCGCATCCGGGACAGTGAACACTGAAGCTTTCTTT.

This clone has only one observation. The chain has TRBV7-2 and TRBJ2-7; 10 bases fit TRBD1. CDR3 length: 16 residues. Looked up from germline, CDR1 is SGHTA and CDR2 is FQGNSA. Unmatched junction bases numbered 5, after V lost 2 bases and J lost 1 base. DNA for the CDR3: TGTGCCAGCAGCTTATCACGGGACAGGGGTTCCTACGAGCAGTACTTC. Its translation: CASSLSRDRGSYEQYF.

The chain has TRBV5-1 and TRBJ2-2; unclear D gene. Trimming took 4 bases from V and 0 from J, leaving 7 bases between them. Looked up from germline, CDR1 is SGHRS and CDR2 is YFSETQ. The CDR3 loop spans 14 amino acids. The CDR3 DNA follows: TGCGCCAGCAGCGAAACAGCGAACACCGGGGAGCTGTTTTTT. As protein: CASSETANTGELFF.

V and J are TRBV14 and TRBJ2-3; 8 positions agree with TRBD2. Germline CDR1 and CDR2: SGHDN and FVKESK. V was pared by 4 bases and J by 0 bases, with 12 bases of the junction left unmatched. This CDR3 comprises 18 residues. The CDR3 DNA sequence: TGTGCCAGCAGCCGAGGGGTAGCGGGGTTTACTAGCACAGATACGCAGTATTTT. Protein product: CASSRGVAGFTSTDTQYF. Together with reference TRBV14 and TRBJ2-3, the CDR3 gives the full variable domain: EAGVTQFPSHSVIEKGQTVTLRCDPISGHDNLYWYRRVMGKEIKFLLHFVKESKQDESGMPNNRFLAERTGGTYSTLKVQPAELEDSGVYFCASSRGVAGFTSTDTQYFGPGTRLTVL.

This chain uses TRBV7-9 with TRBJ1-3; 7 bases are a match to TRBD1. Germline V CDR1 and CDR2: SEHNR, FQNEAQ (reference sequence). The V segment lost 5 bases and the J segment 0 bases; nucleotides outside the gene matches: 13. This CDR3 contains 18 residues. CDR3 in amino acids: CASSPKGTAFSSGNTIYF. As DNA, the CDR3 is TGTGCCAGCAGCCCTAAGGGGACAGCCTTTAGCTCTGGAAACACCATATATTTT.

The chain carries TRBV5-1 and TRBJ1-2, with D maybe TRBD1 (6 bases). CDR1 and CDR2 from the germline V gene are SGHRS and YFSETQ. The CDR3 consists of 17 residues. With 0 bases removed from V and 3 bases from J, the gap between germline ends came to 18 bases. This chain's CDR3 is CASSLGLQGPMDYGYTF. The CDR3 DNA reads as TGCGCCAGCAGCTTGGGGCTACAGGGCCCTATGGACTATGGCTACACCTTC.

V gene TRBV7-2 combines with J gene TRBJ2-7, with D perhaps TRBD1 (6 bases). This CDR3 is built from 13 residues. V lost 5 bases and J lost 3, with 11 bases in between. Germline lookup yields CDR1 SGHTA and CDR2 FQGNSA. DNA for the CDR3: TGTGCCAGCAGCCCATCGGACAGCTACGAGCAGTACTTC. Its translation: CASSPSDSYEQYF.

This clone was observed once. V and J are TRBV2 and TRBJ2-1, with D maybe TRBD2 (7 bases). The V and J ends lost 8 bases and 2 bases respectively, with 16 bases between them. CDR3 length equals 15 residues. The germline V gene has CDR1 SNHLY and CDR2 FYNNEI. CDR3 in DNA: TGTGCCAGCCCACTCGTGGGGGGGCCCTACAATGAGCAGTTCTTC. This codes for CASPLVGGPYNEQFF.

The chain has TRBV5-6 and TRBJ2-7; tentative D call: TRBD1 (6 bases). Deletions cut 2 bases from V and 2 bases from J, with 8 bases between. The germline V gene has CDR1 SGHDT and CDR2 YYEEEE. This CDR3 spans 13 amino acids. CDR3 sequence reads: CASSLQGTYEQYF. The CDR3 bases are TGTGCCAGCAGCTTACAGGGTACCTACGAGCAGTACTTC.

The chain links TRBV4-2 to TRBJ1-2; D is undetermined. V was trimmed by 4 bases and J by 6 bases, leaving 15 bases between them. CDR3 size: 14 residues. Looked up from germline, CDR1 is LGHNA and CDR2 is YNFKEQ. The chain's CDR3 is CASSRIGSSHGYTF. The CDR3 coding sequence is TGTGCCAGCAGCCGCATAGGGAGTAGCCATGGCTACACCTTC.

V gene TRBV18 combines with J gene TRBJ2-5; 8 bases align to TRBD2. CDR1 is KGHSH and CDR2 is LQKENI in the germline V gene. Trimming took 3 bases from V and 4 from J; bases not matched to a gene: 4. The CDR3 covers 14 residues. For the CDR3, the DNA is TGTGCCAGCTCACCCGCGGGGGGTACAGAGACCCAGTACTTC. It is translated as CASSPAGGTETQYF.

This CDR3 reads CASSHPGNTGELFF. The DNA for the CDR3 is TGTGCCAGCAGCCATCCAGGGAACACCGGGGAGCTGTTTTTT. The chain has TRBV6-2 or TRBV6-3 and TRBJ2-2; no reliable D call. Deletions cut 6 bases from V and 1 base from J, with 9 bases between. This CDR3 has 14 amino acids. Germline loops: CDR1 MNHEY, CDR2 SVGEGT.

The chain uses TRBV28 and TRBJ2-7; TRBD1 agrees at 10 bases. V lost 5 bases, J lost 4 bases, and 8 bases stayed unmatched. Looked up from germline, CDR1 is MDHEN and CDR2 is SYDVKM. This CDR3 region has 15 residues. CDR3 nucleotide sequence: TGTGCCAGCAGTGCAGGGACAGGGGATCGGTACGAGCAGTACTTC. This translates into CASSAGTGDRYEQYF.